A single sample gave rise to the 24 T cell receptor beta chains below, sequenced in a study of T cell repertoires in cytomegalovirus infection. TCRdb ran MiXCR on the reads and lists one entry per CDR3 protein. The sample has hundreds of thousands of distinct CDR3 sequences, around 30% seen once. No cognate antigen is known for these TCRs. The material sequenced was cultured PBMCs, taken from culture after CMV antigen stimulation. The receptor source for this set is a human donor in good health (CMV status not recorded). Some clones in this sample may be carry-over from other donors' samples.

This clonotype was recorded a few times. This sequence joins TRBV12-3 or TRBV12-4 and TRBJ1-2; D remains unclear. V shed 6 bases and J shed 3 bases, with 11 bases lying between them. The CDR3 is 13 residues long. As DNA, the CDR3 is TGTGCCAGCAGAAGAGACGGATACTATGGCTACACCTTC. Translated, it gives CASRRDGYYGYTF.

This clonotype was counted between two and nine times. The V and J genes are TRBV19 and TRBJ2-5; 9 positions match TRBD2. CDR3 length equals 14 residues. Losses at the gene ends were 1 base for V and 9 bases for J; bases not matched to a gene: 6. Germline CDR1 is LNHDA and CDR2 is SQIVND (reference sequence). CDR3 bases: TGTGCCAGTAGTATAGGACGGAGCGGGGGGTCCCAGTACTTC. Amino acid sequence: CASSIGRSGGSQYF.

This clonotype was seen a handful of times. The V and J genes are TRBV7-6 and TRBJ2-5, with TRBD1 identical over 8 bases. Trimming removed 1 base from V and 4 bases from J; junction bases left unmatched: 8. This CDR3 is 16 amino acids long. Germline values: CDR1 SGHVS, CDR2 FNYEAQ. The CDR3 region is CASSLDRGTTPETQYF. CDR3 sequence (DNA): TGTGCCAGCAGCTTAGACAGGGGGACCACCCCAGAGACCCAGTACTTC. Full variable domain (outside the CDR3, taken from reference TRBV7-6 and TRBJ2-5): GAGVSQSPRYKVTKRGQDVALRCDPISGHVSLYWYRQALGQGPEFLTYFNYEAQQDKSGLPNDRFSAERPEGSISTLTIQRTEQRDSAMYRCASSLDRGTTPETQYFGPGTRLLVL.

In its sample, this clonotype was seen a few times. The J gene is TRBJ2-3, the V gene TRBV7-2; tentatively, D is TRBD1 (5 bases). The CDR3 totals 15 residues. Trimming stripped 3 bases from V and 4 bases from J, with 14 bases between. Germline-derived CDR1 and CDR2 are SGHTA and FQGNSA. CDR3 in DNA: TGTGCCAGCAGCTTCTACGCAGGGTCTTCAGATACGCAGTATTTT. It specifies CASSFYAGSSDTQYF.

This clonotype was seen more than once but under ten times. The V gene is TRBV29-1, the J gene TRBJ2-1, with D possibly TRBD1 on 6 matching bases. The V and J ends lost 5 bases and 13 bases respectively, with 18 bases between them. This CDR3 has 12 residues. CDR1 SQVTM and CDR2 ANQGSEA come from the germline V gene. CDR3: CSVTPDAQGQFF. The CDR3 DNA reads as TGCAGCGTTACCCCGGACGCACAGGGACAGTTCTTC.

There are many counts of this clonotype. The chain recombines TRBV7-2 with TRBJ1-1; 8 nucleotides align to TRBD1. J gave up 0 bases and V 6 bases, and 12 bases lay outside the gene matches. CDR1 is SGHTA and CDR2 is FQGNSA in the germline V gene. CDR3 length equals 17 residues. CDR3 in DNA: TGTGCCAGCAGACCAGGGGGCTTCGTATTGTTGAACACTGAAGCTTTCTTT. It translates to CASRPGGFVLLNTEAFF.

This clonotype was observed at least ten times. The rearrangement uses TRBV12-3 or TRBV12-4 and TRBJ1-6; D remains unclear. Trimming shortened V by 3 bases and J by 3 bases, and 3 bases separated the two germline ends. The CDR3 consists of 13 residues. Here the CDR3 reads CASSFSYNSPLHF. The CDR3 nucleotides are TGTGCCAGCAGTTTCAGCTATAATTCACCCCTCCACTTT.

V is TRBV6-8 and J is TRBJ1-3, with D perhaps matching TRBD1 (6 bases). The CDR3 loop spans 15 amino acids. Germline V gives CDR1 MNHGY, CDR2 SAAAGT. Trimming removed 2 bases from V and 0 bases from J, with 8 bases in between. The CDR3 coding sequence is TGTGCCAGCAGTTACAGGGGGAGCTCTGGAAACACCATATATTTT. Protein: CASSYRGSSGNTIYF.

This clonotype was observed at least ten times. This chain uses TRBV7-2 with TRBJ1-1; D ambiguous. Trimming removed 3 bases at V and 5 bases at J, with 4 bases between. The CDR3 covers 11 residues. Germline V gene sequence: CDR1 SGHTA, CDR2 FQGNSA. The CDR3 sequence is CASSFGTEAFF. DNA for the CDR3: TGTGCCAGCAGCTTTGGTACTGAAGCTTTCTTT.

This clonotype was picked up many times. The V call is TRBV7-9, the J call TRBJ1-5, with D uncertain. Germline V lookup: CDR1 SEHNR, CDR2 FQNEAQ (reference sequence). The CDR3 sequence is 12 residues long. V was trimmed by 3 bases and J by 7 bases, leaving 7 bases between them. The CDR3: CASSFPGQPQHF. The CDR3 DNA is TGTGCCAGCAGCTTTCCGGGACAGCCCCAGCATTTT.

This clonotype has only a few counts. This chain connects TRBV19 to TRBJ2-3; D not certain. In germline, CDR1 is LNHDA, CDR2 SQIVND (reference sequence). The CDR3 is 14 amino acids. V was cut by 5 bases and J by 2 bases, with 11 bases left in between. CDR3: CASSPNTITDTQYF. CDR3 nucleotides: TGTGCCAGTAGTCCGAATACCATCACAGATACGCAGTATTTT.

This sequence joins TRBV4-1 and TRBJ1-1; D is undetermined. V shed 4 bases and J shed 1 base, with 19 bases lying between them. CDR3 length: 17 amino acids. CDR1 and CDR2 from the germline V gene are MGHRA and YSYEKL. The DNA of the CDR3 is TGCGCCAGCAGCCTAGGTTCCTTCTTCGATCAGAACACTGAAGCTTTCTTT. The encoded protein is CASSLGSFFDQNTEAFF.

V and J are TRBV19 and TRBJ1-2, with D perhaps TRBD1 (6 bases). CDR3 size: 15 residues. Germline V gives CDR1 LNHDA, CDR2 SQIVND (reference sequence). The V and J ends lost 1 base and 2 bases respectively, with 11 bases between them. As DNA, the CDR3 is TGTGCCAGTAGTATAGCGGGACATTTGAACTATGGCTACACCTTC. Protein: CASSIAGHLNYGYTF.

Comments on this clonotype: The junction shows a germline mismatch at one end, possibly a read error. The CDR3 bases are TGTGCCAGCAGCTTGTCGGGACAGGGATTCTACGGGCAGTACTTC. Its protein product is CASSLSGQGFYGQYF. The chain carries TRBV5-5 and TRBJ2-7; 9 bases line up with TRBD1. CDR3 length: 15 amino acids. Per germline, CDR1 SGHKS and CDR2 YYEKEE (reference sequence).

A single count supports this clonotype. The chain carries TRBV29-1 and TRBJ2-1, with 7 positions matching TRBD2. V trimming: 4 bases; J trimming: 8 bases; junction bases outside the gene matches: 8. Germline V gene lookup returns CDR1 SQVTM and CDR2 ANQGSEA. The CDR3 has 13 amino acids. CDR3 sequence reads: CSVVLRENDEQFF. CDR3 nucleotide sequence: TGCAGCGTTGTCCTGCGGGAGAACGATGAGCAGTTCTTC.

The chain employs TRBV7-9 and TRBJ2-7; 7 nucleotides align to TRBD1. The CDR3 is 13 amino acids. V lost 5 bases to trimming and J lost 2 bases; unmatched junction nucleotides: 3. Germline lookup yields CDR1 SEHNR and CDR2 FQNEAQ (reference sequence). The CDR3 DNA reads TGTGCCAGCAGCCAGACAGGGACCTACGAGCAGTACTTC. Its translation is CASSQTGTYEQYF. Based on the CDR3 plus reference TRBV7-9 and TRBJ2-7, the full variable domain is DTGVSQNPRHKITKRGQNVTFRCDPISEHNRLYWYRQTLGQGPEFLTYFQNEAQLEKSRLLSDRFSAERPKGSFSTLEIQRTEQGDSAMYLCASSQTGTYEQYFGPGTRLTVT.

The chain is built from TRBV18 and TRBJ1-4; D unresolved. CDR3 length equals 15 residues. Per germline, CDR1 KGHSH and CDR2 LQKENI. V was shortened by 2 bases and J by 5 bases, with 12 bases between the two germline ends. The CDR3 DNA is TGTGCCAGCTCACCAGGTGCCAGACAAAATGAAAAACTGTTTTTT. Translating gives CASSPGARQNEKLFF.

This clonotype has only a few counts. The CDR3 nucleotides are TGTGCCAGCAGTGTTAACGGAATCGGGGATACGCAGTATTTT. It is translated as CASSVNGIGDTQYF. The chain carries TRBV6-1 and TRBJ2-3, with no clear D. Germline V CDR1 and CDR2: MNHNS, SASEGT. With 4 bases removed from V and 6 bases from J, the gap between germline ends came to 14 bases. This CDR3 is 14 amino acids long.

The V call is TRBV7-6, the J call TRBJ1-2, with 7 bases lining up with TRBD1. Looked up from germline, CDR1 is SGHVS and CDR2 is FNYEAQ. V gave up 5 bases and J gave up 2 bases; unmatched junction bases: 14. The CDR3 totals 17 residues. The CDR3 loop is CASSGPGTEPNNYGYTF. The CDR3 DNA reads as TGTGCCAGCAGCGGCCCCGGGACAGAGCCTAACAACTATGGCTACACCTTC.

The chain joins TRBV4-1 to TRBJ1-5; the match to TRBD1 covers 7 bases. Per germline, CDR1 MGHRA and CDR2 YSYEKL. The trim removed 4 bases at V and 5 bases at J, leaving 17 bases unmatched. There are 18 residues in the CDR3. This CDR3 is CASSPGPVTGSFDQPQHF. DNA for the CDR3: TGCGCCAGCAGCCCGGGACCAGTGACAGGGTCTTTCGATCAGCCCCAGCATTTT.

The chain couples TRBV27 to TRBJ2-1; 7 bases align to TRBD1. CDR3 length: 14 residues. V dropped 2 bases and J dropped 8; count of bases not matched to a gene: 6. Germline V gene sequence: CDR1 MNHEY, CDR2 SMNVEV (reference sequence). The CDR3 DNA reads TGTGCCAGCAGTTTAGTTCAGGGGGTGGATGAGCAGTTCTTC. This gives the protein CASSLVQGVDEQFF.

DNA of the CDR3: TGCGCCAGCAGCGCGGACAGGGGGCAATCCTATAATTCACCCCTCCACTTT. This translates into CASSADRGQSYNSPLHF. V usage is TRBV5-1 and J usage is TRBJ1-6, with 11 bases identical to TRBD1. The CDR3 contains 17 residues. The V and J ends lost 4 bases and 1 base, in that order; junction bases with no gene match: 4. CDR1 SGHRS and CDR2 YFSETQ come from the germline V gene.

The chain joins TRBV2 to TRBJ1-5; TRBD1 is a possible D gene (6 bases). Looked up from germline, CDR1 is SNHLY and CDR2 is FYNNEI. The CDR3 is 15 residues long. V was cut by 7 bases and J by 0 bases, with 13 bases left in between. The DNA of the CDR3 is TGTGCCAGCAAAGCCCGGACAGATAGCAATCAGCCCCAGCATTTT. It codes for CASKARTDSNQPQHF. Based on the CDR3 plus reference TRBV2 and TRBJ1-5, the full variable domain is EPEVTQTPSHQVTQMGQEVILRCVPISNHLYFYWYRQILGQKVEFLVSFYNNEISEKSEIFDDQFSVERPDGSNFTLKIRSTKLEDSAMYFCASKARTDSNQPQHFGDGTRLSIL.

The J gene is TRBJ2-7, the V gene TRBV28; D not certain. Trimming took 2 bases from V and 2 from J, leaving 19 bases between them. The CDR3 has 17 amino acids. CDR1 is MDHEN and CDR2 is SYDVKM in the germline V gene. DNA of the CDR3: TGTGCCAGCAGTTTAAGGATCTCGGAAGGGAAGACCTACGAGCAGTACTTC. Its translation: CASSLRISEGKTYEQYF.